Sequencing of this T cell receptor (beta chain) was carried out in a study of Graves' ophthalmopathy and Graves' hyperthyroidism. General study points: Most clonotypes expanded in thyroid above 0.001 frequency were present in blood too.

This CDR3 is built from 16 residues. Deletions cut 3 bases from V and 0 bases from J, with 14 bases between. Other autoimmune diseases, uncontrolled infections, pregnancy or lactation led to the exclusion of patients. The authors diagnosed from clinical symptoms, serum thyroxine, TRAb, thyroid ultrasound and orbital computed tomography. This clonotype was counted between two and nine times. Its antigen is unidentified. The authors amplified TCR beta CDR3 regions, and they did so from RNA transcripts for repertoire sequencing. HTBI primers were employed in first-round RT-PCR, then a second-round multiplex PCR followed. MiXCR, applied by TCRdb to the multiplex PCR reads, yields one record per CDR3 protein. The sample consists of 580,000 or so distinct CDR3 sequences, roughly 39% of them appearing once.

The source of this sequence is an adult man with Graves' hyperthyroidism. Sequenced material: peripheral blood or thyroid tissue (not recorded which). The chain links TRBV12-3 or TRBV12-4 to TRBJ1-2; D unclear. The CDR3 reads CASSFLFLEANYGYTF. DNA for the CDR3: TGTGCCAGCAGTTTTTTATTTTTGGAAGCTAACTATGGCTACACCTTC.